Below, one TCR beta chain is given with its context. No antigen is known for it. In TCRdb, the 5' RACE reads were re-called with MiXCR into one record per CDR3 protein. The data hold approximately 470,000 distinct CDR3 sequences, with 13% to 15% observed a single time. J lost 3 bases, V lost 4 bases, and 0 bases had no gene match. The germline V gene encodes CDR1 SQVTM and CDR2 ANQGSEA. The CDR3 is made up of 13 amino acids. This sample is drawn from a study of identical twins. Findings and limits, study-wide: Invariant MAIT and iNKT cells may have partly biased zero-insertion analyses.

These data were also filed under a second study, of yellow fever vaccine responses in identical twins.

The TCR originated in a woman under 30 in good health. V gene TRBV29-1 combines with J gene TRBJ2-1; TRBD1 matches at 10 bases. Sequencing input: CD4+ T cells sorted from blood. The CDR3, as DNA: TGCAGCGTTGGGACAGGGGGCTACAATGAGCAGTTCTTC. Amino acid sequence: CSVGTGGYNEQFF.